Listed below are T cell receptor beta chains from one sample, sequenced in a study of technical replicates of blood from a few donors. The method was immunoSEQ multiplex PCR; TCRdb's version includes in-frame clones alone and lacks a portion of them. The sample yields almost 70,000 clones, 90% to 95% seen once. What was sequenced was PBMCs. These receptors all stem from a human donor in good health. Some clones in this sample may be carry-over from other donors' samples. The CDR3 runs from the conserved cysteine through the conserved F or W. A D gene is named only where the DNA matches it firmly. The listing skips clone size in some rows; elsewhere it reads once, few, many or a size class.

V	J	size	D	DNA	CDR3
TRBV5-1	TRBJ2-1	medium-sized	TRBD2	TGCGCCAGCAGCTTTAGCGGGGCCTACAATGAGCAGTTCTTC	CASSFSGAYNEQFF
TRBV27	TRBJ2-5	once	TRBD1	TGTGCCAGCAGTTACAGGGGGCAGGAGACCCAGTACTTC	CASSYRGQETQYF
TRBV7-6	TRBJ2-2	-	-	TGTGCCAGCAGCGTCGGGGGAAACACCGGGGAGCTGTTTTTT	CASSVGGNTGELFF
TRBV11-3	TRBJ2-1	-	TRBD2	TGTGCCAGCAGTCCCGGTTTAGCGGGATACAATGAGCAGTTCTTC	CASSPGLAGYNEQFF
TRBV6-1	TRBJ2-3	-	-	TGTGCCAGCAGCGGGACTCACAGAGATACGCAGTATTTT	CASSGTHRDTQYF
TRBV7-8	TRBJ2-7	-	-	TGTGCCAGCAGCACGACTGATACCTACGAGCAGTACTTC	CASSTTDTYEQYF
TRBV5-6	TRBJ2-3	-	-	TGTGCCAGCAGCTTGGCGGGGTACACAGATACGCAGTATTTT	CASSLAGYTDTQYF
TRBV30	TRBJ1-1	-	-	TGTGCCTGGACCCTAGACGGAATGAACACTGAAGCTTTCTTT	CAWTLDGMNTEAFF
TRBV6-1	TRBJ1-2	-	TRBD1	TGTGCCAGCAGTGAAGCGGGGGACAGGTTATCATCCCGGTTTGACTATGGCTACACCTTC	CASSEAGDRLSSRFDYGYTF
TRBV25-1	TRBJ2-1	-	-	TGTGCCAGCAGTGGAAACGGTTACAATGAGCAGTTCTTC	CASSGNGYNEQFF
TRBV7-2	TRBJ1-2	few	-	TGTGCCAGCAGCTTAGAGGCAGGGTATGGCTACACCTTC	CASSLEAGYGYTF
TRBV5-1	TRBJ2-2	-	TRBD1	TGCGCCAGCAGCTACGACAGGGGGCGAAGACAGAACACCGGGGAGCTGTTTTTT	CASSYDRGRRQNTGELFF
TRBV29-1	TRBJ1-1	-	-	TGCAGCGTTGAAGTTCCTGGTCTCGGAATGAGAGGGTTAGCCCCAGCTTTCTTT	CSVEVPGLGMRGLAPAFF
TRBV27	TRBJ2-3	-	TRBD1	TGTGCCAGCAGTCACAGGGGTAGCACAGATACGCAGTATTTT	CASSHRGSTDTQYF
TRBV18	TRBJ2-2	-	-	TGTGCCAGCTCACCACTTGTCCGGGACACCCTCACCGGGGAGCTGTTTTTT	CASSPLVRDTLTGELFF
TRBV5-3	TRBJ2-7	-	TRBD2	TGTGCCAGAAAGCGACTAGCGGGCTCTACTACCTACGAGCAGTACTTC	CARKRLAGSTTYEQYF
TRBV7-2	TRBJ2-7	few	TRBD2	TGTGCCAGCAGCCAACGACTAGCGGCTTACGAGCAGTACTTC	CASSQRLAAYEQYF
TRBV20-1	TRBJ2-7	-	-	TGCAGTGCTAGTCTAGCGTACGAGCAGTACTTC	CSASLAYEQYF
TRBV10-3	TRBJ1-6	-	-	TGTGCCATCAAGGAGGGGACTGATCGTAGCTCCTATAATTCACCCCTCCACTTT	CAIKEGTDRSSYNSPLHF
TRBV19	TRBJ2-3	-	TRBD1	TGTGCCAGTAGAAGGGGGCAAGGGATACATACGCAGTATTTT	CASRRGQGIHTQYF
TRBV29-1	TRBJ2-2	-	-	TGCAGCGTCCGCAGGACCGGGGAGCTGTTTTTT	CSVRRTGELFF
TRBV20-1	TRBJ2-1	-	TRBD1	TGCAGTGCAGGAGACAGGGACGAACAGTTCTTC	CSAGDRDEQFF
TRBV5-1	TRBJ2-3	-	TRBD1	TGCGCCAGCAGCTTGGGGGACAGAAGCACAGATACGCAGTATTTT	CASSLGDRSTDTQYF
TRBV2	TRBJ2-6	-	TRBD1	TGTGCCAGCAGAATTGGGACAGCTGGGGCCAACGTCCTGACTTTC	CASRIGTAGANVLTF
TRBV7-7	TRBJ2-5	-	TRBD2	TGTGCCAGCAGCCCCAATAGACTAGCGGATTATGGAGGGACCCAGTACTTC	CASSPNRLADYGGTQYF
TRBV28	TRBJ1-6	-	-	TGTGCCAGCAGTCCCGGGGGAAGTGATTCACCCCTCCACTTT	CASSPGGSDSPLHF
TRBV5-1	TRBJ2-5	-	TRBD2	TGCGCCAGCAGCTTGCCCGGGACTAGCGGGGGCAGCCAGTACTTC	CASSLPGTSGGSQYF
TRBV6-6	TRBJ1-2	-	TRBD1	TGTGCCAGCAGTTACTCCGGACAGGGGGCGGGCTATGGCTACACCTTC	CASSYSGQGAGYGYTF
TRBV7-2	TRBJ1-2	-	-	TGTGCCAGCATTCTAACACTATCCTATGGCTACACCTTC	CASILTLSYGYTF
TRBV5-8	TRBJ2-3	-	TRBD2	TGTGCCAGCAGCTTGGGACTAGCGGGAGGGCCGGGGGCAGATACGCAGTATTTT	CASSLGLAGGPGADTQYF
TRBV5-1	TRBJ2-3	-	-	TGCGCCAGCACCCTAACGAGGCGGGCCACAGATACGCAGTATTTT	CASTLTRRATDTQYF
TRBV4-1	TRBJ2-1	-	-	TGCGCCAGCAGCCAAGTACGGCGGAGCAATGAGCAGTTCTTC	CASSQVRRSNEQFF
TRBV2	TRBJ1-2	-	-	TGTGCCAGCAGTTCCGCGGCAGGGGCTGTCTACACCTTC	CASSSAAGAVYTF
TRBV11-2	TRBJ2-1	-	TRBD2	TGTGCCAGCAGCTTAGGACTAGCGGGGGCGTCGTTCGATGAGCAGTTCTTC	CASSLGLAGASFDEQFF
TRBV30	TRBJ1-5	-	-	TGTGCCTGGAGTGTACATGCAGGGGTGGGCAATCAGCCCCAGCATTTT	CAWSVHAGVGNQPQHF